The 22 T cell receptor beta chains given below trace back to one sample, sequenced in a study of blood T cell repertoires in COVID-19 (dated by TCRdb to 2020 to 2022). Receptor amplification or capture employed the immunoSEQ multiplex PCR assay. TCRdb provides this immuneACCESS table in a form limited to in-frame rearrangements. Some clones are lacking; in checked studies, under half of them reflect an unresolved V gene, and why the rest are absent is not known. Across this sample there are a few hundred thousand clones, with around 80% seen only once. The ten largest clonotypes hold 7.2% of the sample. The source material was peripheral blood. The receptors were gathered from a woman aged 70-85 years with acute or convalescent COVID-19.

V usage is TRBV5-5 and J usage is TRBJ1-4; the D is unclear. Trimming took off 1 base at V and 5 bases at J, with 12 bases between the two ends. Germline values: CDR1 SGHKS, CDR2 YYEKEE (reference sequence). This CDR3 is 15 amino acids long. CDR3 nucleotides: TGTGCCAGCAGCTTGATAGCAGCCATGAATGAAAAACTGTTTTTT. Its translation is CASSLIAAMNEKLFF.

The V gene is TRBV6-5, the J gene TRBJ2-3; D gene unclear. Germline CDR1 and CDR2: MNHEY and SVGAGI. V dropped 5 bases and J dropped 6 bases, with 6 bases sitting between them. There are 11 residues in the CDR3. CDR3 sequence reads: CASSNRDTQYF. The CDR3 bases are TGTGCCAGCAGTAACCGGGATACGCAGTATTTT.

This clone appeared a few times. The J gene is TRBJ1-3, the V gene TRBV18; the D gene is possibly TRBD1 (5 bases). The CDR3 has 18 residues. V was trimmed by 3 bases and J by 1 base, leaving 19 bases between them. Germline CDR1 and CDR2: KGHSH and LQKENI. CDR3 coding DNA: TGTGCCAGCTCACCCCAGGGTGGTGGCCGCCGATCTGGAAACACCATATATTTT. It encodes CASSPQGGGRRSGNTIYF. The whole variable domain, filled in from reference TRBV18 and TRBJ1-3, reads NAGVMQNPRHLVRRRGQEARLRCSPMKGHSHVYWYRQLPEEGLKFMVYLQKENIIDESGMPKERFSAEFPKEGPSILRIQQVVRGDSAAYFCASSPQGGGRRSGNTIYFGEGSWLTVV.

The sample holds many counts of this clone. V gene TRBV3-1 (or the pseudogene TRBV3-2) combines with J gene TRBJ1-2; 9 bases map to TRBD1. The germline CDR1 and CDR2 sequences are LGHDT and YNNKEL (reference sequence). The CDR3 extends over 14 amino acids. V shed 2 bases and J 7 bases; nucleotides not matched to a gene: 5. Here the CDR3 DNA reads TGTGCCAGCAGCCAACAATTGACAGGGGGTGGCTACACCTTC. As protein: CASSQQLTGGGYTF.

The CDR3 DNA follows: TGCGCCAGCAGCTTGGTCGCGGGGGGGCCCGATCACACCGGGGAGCTGTTTTTT. Its translation is CASSLVAGGPDHTGELFF. J is TRBJ2-2 and V is TRBV5-1, with 9 bases fitting TRBD2. This CDR3 has 18 amino acids. Germline CDR1 reads SGHRS; CDR2 reads YFSETQ. Losses at the gene ends were 0 bases for V and 3 bases for J; bases not matched to a gene: 9.

The rearrangement links TRBV11-2 to TRBJ1-1; 8 bases agree with TRBD1. Germline trimming cut 4 bases from V and 4 bases from J; bases unmatched to any gene: 8. Germline V CDR1 and CDR2: SGHAT, FQNNGV. The length of the CDR3 is 15 residues. The CDR3 DNA follows: TGTGCCAGCAGCTCCTCGACAGGGGCGGCCACTGAAGCTTTCTTT. This encodes CASSSSTGAATEAFF.

This chain joins TRBV15 and TRBJ2-7; TRBD1 is a possible D gene (6 bases). V was shortened by 0 bases and J by 3 bases, with 12 bases between the two germline ends. The CDR3 contains 15 residues. From germline, CDR1 is LNHNV and CDR2 YYDKDF (reference sequence). Written as DNA, the CDR3 is TGTGCCACCAGCAGAGATGTTGGACAGAACTACGAGCAGTACTTC. Translating gives CATSRDVGQNYEQYF.

The chain carries TRBV30 and TRBJ1-5, with a weak D call TRBD1 (6 bases). Germline V gene lookup returns CDR1 GTSNPN and CDR2 SVGIG (reference sequence). Trimming shortened V by 0 bases and J by 7 bases, and 22 bases separated the two germline ends. This CDR3 contains 17 residues. The CDR3 here is CAWSVRPTGRGRQPQHF. CDR3 DNA sequence: TGTGCCTGGAGTGTCCGCCCCACAGGGAGGGGACGCCAGCCCCAGCATTTT.

This clone was recorded only once. The rearrangement links TRBV27 to TRBJ1-1, with 7 nucleotides matching TRBD1. The CDR3 is 14 residues long. Germline assignment: CDR1 MNHEY and CDR2 SMNVEV (reference sequence). J lost 4 bases, V lost 5 bases, and 7 bases had no gene match. Here the CDR3 DNA reads TGTGCCAGCAGTCGCAGGGGGTTGAGCACTGAAGCTTTCTTT. As protein: CASSRRGLSTEAFF.

The chain uses TRBV19 and TRBJ1-4, with TRBD1 identical over 8 bases. Germline V gene sequence: CDR1 LNHDA, CDR2 SQIVND (reference sequence). This CDR3 is built from 13 residues. Losses at the gene ends were 6 bases for V and 7 bases for J; bases not matched to a gene: 4. The CDR3 protein is CASSPTGVEKLFF. In DNA form, the CDR3 reads TGTGCCAGTAGCCCGACAGGGGTTGAAAAACTGTTTTTT.

V and J are TRBV3-1 (or the pseudogene TRBV3-2) and TRBJ2-3; TRBD2 matches 10 bases. Germline V gives CDR1 LGHDT, CDR2 YNNKEL (reference sequence). This CDR3 contains 15 residues. Trimming took 5 bases from V and 7 from J; bases not matched to a gene: 9. CDR3 amino acids: CASSSTGTSVNTQYF. The CDR3 region has the DNA TGTGCCAGCAGCTCGACCGGGACTAGCGTGAATACGCAGTATTTT.

This chain joins TRBV6-4 and TRBJ2-1; 9 bases are shared with TRBD2. This CDR3 has 15 residues. V lost 4 bases, J lost 2 bases, and 3 bases stayed unmatched. Germline loops: CDR1 MRHNA, CDR2 SNTAGT. CDR3: CASSAAGGAYNEQFF. In DNA, the CDR3 is TGTGCCAGCAGTGCTGCGGGGGGGGCCTACAATGAGCAGTTCTTC.

V usage is TRBV10-3 and J usage is TRBJ1-1, with D possibly matching TRBD1 (6 bases). This CDR3 has 15 residues. Trimming shortened V by 5 bases and J by 1 base, and 14 bases separated the two germline ends. The germline CDR1 and CDR2 sequences are ENHRY and SYGVKD. In DNA, the CDR3 is TGTGCCATCAGTCCCGCCCAAGGGGGGAACACTGAAGCTTTCTTT. This gives the protein CAISPAQGGNTEAFF.

The V call is TRBV5-1, the J call TRBJ2-1, with D possibly TRBD2 on 5 matching bases. The germline gives CDR1 SGHRS, CDR2 YFSETQ. V lost 2 bases and J lost 2, with 11 bases in between. The CDR3 length is 15 residues. Written as DNA, the CDR3 is TGCGCCAGCAGCTTCCGGACTCCAGCCTACAATGAGCAGTTCTTC. Protein: CASSFRTPAYNEQFF. The full variable domain, its missing parts supplied by reference TRBV5-1 and TRBJ2-1, is KAGVTQTPRYLIKTRGQQVTLSCSPISGHRSVSWYQQTPGQGLQFLFEYFSETQRNKGNFPGRFSGRQFSNSRSEMNVSTLELGDSALYLCASSFRTPAYNEQFFGPGTRLTVL.

The gene calls are TRBV11-2 and TRBJ2-1; 7 bases map to TRBD2. Germline V gene lookup returns CDR1 SGHAT and CDR2 FQNNGV. The CDR3 loop spans 15 amino acids. With V trimmed by 4 bases and J by 5 bases, 8 bases remained unmatched. DNA for the CDR3: TGTGCCAGCAGCTCCGGGACTATCTCTAACAATGAGCAGTTCTTC. Protein sequence: CASSSGTISNNEQFF.

The rearrangement links TRBV6-5 to TRBJ1-2, with 7 positions matching TRBD1. The J segment lost 5 bases and the V segment lost 5 bases, leaving 2 bases of the junction unmatched. CDR3 length: 12 amino acids. Germline CDR1 is MNHEY and CDR2 is SVGAGI. CDR3 in amino acids: CASSQDRYGYTF. In DNA, the CDR3 is TGTGCCAGCAGTCAGGACAGGTATGGCTACACCTTC.

The V call is TRBV7-3, the J call TRBJ1-1; tentative D call: TRBD1 (5 bases). Germline loops: CDR1 SGHTA, CDR2 FQGTGA. The V end was cut by 2 bases, the J end by 3 bases, with 10 bases between. The CDR3 has 14 amino acids. The CDR3 bases are TGTGCCAGCAGCTTACAGGGTGGGGACACTGAAGCTTTCTTT. Translated, it gives CASSLQGGDTEAFF.

The rearrangement links TRBV28 to TRBJ2-7; 11 nucleotides align to TRBD2. The CDR3 extends over 20 amino acids. Germline V gene sequence: CDR1 MDHEN, CDR2 SYDVKM. J gave up 3 bases and V 2 bases, and 18 bases lay outside the gene matches. The CDR3 loop reads CASSLLAGGQPLRRHYEQYF. CDR3 in DNA: TGTGCCAGCAGTTTACTAGCGGGGGGCCAACCCCTTCGCCGGCACTACGAGCAGTACTTC. Full variable domain (remainder filled in from reference TRBV28 and TRBJ2-7): DVKVTQSSRYLVKRTGEKVFLECVQDMDHENMFWYRQDPGLGLRLIYFSYDVKMKEKGDIPEGYSVSREKKERFSLILESASTNQTSMYLCASSLLAGGQPLRRHYEQYFGPGTRLTVT.

This clone has just one count. The gene calls are TRBV15 and TRBJ2-2; 7 bases line up with TRBD1. The CDR3 length is 18 residues. Germline loops: CDR1 LNHNV, CDR2 YYDKDF (reference sequence). Unmatched junction bases numbered 14, after V lost 1 base and J lost 6 bases. This CDR3 reads CATSRGWDTGAKSGELFF. CDR3 nucleotides: TGTGCCACCAGCAGAGGTTGGGATACAGGGGCGAAGTCCGGGGAGCTGTTTTTT.

The chain links TRBV2 to TRBJ2-2, with 8 bases identical to TRBD1. The CDR3 covers 14 residues. CDR1 is SNHLY, CDR2 FYNNEI, per germline. V gave up 7 bases and J gave up 4 bases; unmatched junction bases: 5. CDR3 in amino acids: CASKGQETTGELFF. The CDR3 DNA reads as TGTGCCAGCAAGGGACAGGAGACCACCGGGGAGCTGTTTTTT.

This chain uses TRBV5-8 with TRBJ2-5, with 8 bases identical to TRBD2. This CDR3 spans 14 amino acids. J was trimmed by 0 bases and V by 5 bases; bases with no gene match: 3. Germline CDR1 and CDR2: SGHTS and YDEGEE. The CDR3: CASRRTSYQETQYF. The CDR3 bases are TGTGCCAGCAGGAGGACTAGCTACCAAGAGACCCAGTACTTC.

This clone was recorded only once. The chain recombines TRBV5-1 with TRBJ2-7; TRBD1 might be the D (6 bases). The CDR3 is 13 amino acids. Germline CDR1 SGHRS, CDR2 YFSETQ. Trimming took 0 bases from V and 2 from J, leaving 6 bases between them. CDR3 bases: TGCGCCAGCAGCTTGGACAGGGCCTACGAGCAGTACTTC. It codes for CASSLDRAYEQYF.